This is a list of T cell receptor beta chains from one sample in a study of OX40 agonist ivuxolimab in advanced cancers. Profiling relied on immunoSEQ multiplex PCR, and the TCRdb table lists in-frame clones only, not all of them. Of more than 65,000 clones in the sample, 85% were seen once. The source was CD4+ or CD8+ T cells sorted from blood, collected in a trial of the OX40 agonist ivuxolimab. The receptors were gathered from an adult with an advanced solid tumor such as melanoma, head and neck, liver or kidney cancer. The CDR3 runs from the conserved cysteine through the conserved F or W. The D gene is left open where the match is weak. Rows may omit the clone size; those that give it use once, few, many or a size class.

CDR3 DNA: TGTGCCAGCAGTAACCGGTATAATTCACCCCTCCACTTT
CDR3 protein: CASSNRYNSPLHF
J gene: TRBJ1-6
D gene: .
V gene: TRBV2
clone size: .

CDR3 DNA: TGCGCCAGCAGCTTGACTCCAGGGGGAACCGGGGAGCTGTTTTTT
CDR3 protein: CASSLTPGGTGELFF
J gene: TRBJ2-2
D gene: TRBD1
V gene: TRBV5-1
clone size: .

CDR3 DNA: TGCGCCAGCAGCTCGGAAGGGGCAGATACGCAGTATTTT
CDR3 protein: CASSSEGADTQYF
J gene: TRBJ2-3
D gene: .
V gene: TRBV5-1
clone size: .

CDR3 DNA: TGTGCCAGCAGTCCTTTGACAGGTTCCTACGAGCAGTACTTC
CDR3 protein: CASSPLTGSYEQYF
J gene: TRBJ2-7
D gene: .
V gene: TRBV28
clone size: .

CDR3 DNA: TGTGCCAGCAGCTTGGCCCTAGCGGGAGGTACGCAGTATTTT
CDR3 protein: CASSLALAGGTQYF
J gene: TRBJ2-3
D gene: TRBD2
V gene: TRBV5-4
clone size: .

CDR3 DNA: TGCGCCAGCAGCTTTCTAGGGTTGATCACTGAAGCTTTCTTT
CDR3 protein: CASSFLGLITEAFF
J gene: TRBJ1-1
D gene: .
V gene: TRBV5-1
clone size: .

CDR3 DNA: TGTGCCAGCAGTCGCCTCGTATTAGCGGGAGCCAAAAACATTCAGTACTTC
CDR3 protein: CASSRLVLAGAKNIQYF
J gene: TRBJ2-4
D gene: TRBD2
V gene: TRBV7-2
clone size: .

CDR3 DNA: TGTGCCAGCAGCCCGGGGGGTATGAGAGGAAACACCATATATTTT
CDR3 protein: CASSPGGMRGNTIYF
J gene: TRBJ1-3
D gene: .
V gene: TRBV7-9
clone size: .

CDR3 DNA: TGCGCCAGCAGCGCGGGACAGAATCAGCCCCAGCATTTT
CDR3 protein: CASSAGQNQPQHF
J gene: TRBJ1-5
D gene: TRBD1
V gene: TRBV5-1
clone size: .

CDR3 DNA: TGTGCCAGCAGTGTTGCGCAGGGCCATCAGCCCCAGCATTTT
CDR3 protein: CASSVAQGHQPQHF
J gene: TRBJ1-5
D gene: .
V gene: TRBV2
clone size: .

CDR3 DNA: TGTGCCAGCAGCTTTTACAGGATCTCCTACGAGCAGTACTTC
CDR3 protein: CASSFYRISYEQYF
J gene: TRBJ2-7
D gene: .
V gene: TRBV11-3
clone size: .

CDR3 DNA: TGTGCCAGCAGTCATGGAGGGGCGAGCAACGAGCAGTACTTC
CDR3 protein: CASSHGGASNEQYF
J gene: TRBJ2-7
D gene: .
V gene: TRBV28
clone size: .

CDR3 DNA: TGTGCCAGCAACCTTCCCCGTGGCAGGGCCCCCAAGACCCAGTACTTC
CDR3 protein: CASNLPRGRAPKTQYF
J gene: TRBJ2-5
D gene: .
V gene: TRBV7-9
clone size: .

CDR3 DNA: TGTGCCAGCAGCTTAGGTCCCTCTTTCTCTGGAAACACCATATATTTT
CDR3 protein: CASSLGPSFSGNTIYF
J gene: TRBJ1-3
D gene: .
V gene: TRBV7-2
clone size: .

CDR3 DNA: TGTGCCAGCAGACCCCTGGGTATGGGGAGTAACTACGAGCAGTACTTC
CDR3 protein: CASRPLGMGSNYEQYF
J gene: TRBJ2-7
D gene: .
V gene: TRBV13
clone size: .

CDR3 DNA: TGTGCCAGCAGTGAGAACGGACAGGGGAGAAACACCATATATTTT
CDR3 protein: CASSENGQGRNTIYF
J gene: TRBJ1-3
D gene: TRBD1
V gene: TRBV28
clone size: .

CDR3 DNA: TGTGCCAGCAGCAAGGCCGGGACTACGGGGTCCTACGAGCAGTACTTC
CDR3 protein: CASSKAGTTGSYEQYF
J gene: TRBJ2-7
D gene: TRBD2
V gene: TRBV5-5
clone size: .

CDR3 DNA: TGTGCCAGCAGGGGTTCGGCAGGGAATGAAAAACTGTTTTTT
CDR3 protein: CASRGSAGNEKLFF
J gene: TRBJ1-4
D gene: .
V gene: TRBV6-1
clone size: .

CDR3 DNA: TGTGCCAGCAGCTTAGCACTGCCCTCCTACGAGCAGTACTTC
CDR3 protein: CASSLALPSYEQYF
J gene: TRBJ2-7
D gene: .
V gene: TRBV11-3
clone size: .

CDR3 DNA: TGTGCCATCAGTGACAGGGGACACGAGCAGTACTTC
CDR3 protein: CAISDRGHEQYF
J gene: TRBJ2-7
D gene: .
V gene: TRBV10-3
clone size: .

CDR3 DNA: TGTGCCAGCCGAGAGGGAGCTCATTCCAACGAGCAGTACTTC
CDR3 protein: CASREGAHSNEQYF
J gene: TRBJ2-7
D gene: .
V gene: TRBV7-9
clone size: .

CDR3 DNA: TGTGCCAGCAGTCAGGGCTCAGAGACCCAGTACTTC
CDR3 protein: CASSQGSETQYF
J gene: TRBJ2-5
D gene: .
V gene: TRBV6-1
clone size: .

CDR3 DNA: TGTGCCTGGAGTATTGCCGGGGAGCTGTTTTTT
CDR3 protein: CAWSIAGELFF
J gene: TRBJ2-2
D gene: .
V gene: TRBV30
clone size: .

CDR3 DNA: TGTGCCAGCAGCGCAGTATGGGGAAACACCATATATTTT
CDR3 protein: CASSAVWGNTIYF
J gene: TRBJ1-3
D gene: .
V gene: TRBV7-9
clone size: .

CDR3 DNA: TGTGCCAGCAGCTTTCAAGTGGGTAATTCACCCCTCCACTTT
CDR3 protein: CASSFQVGNSPLHF
J gene: TRBJ1-6
D gene: .
V gene: TRBV5-4
clone size: .

CDR3 DNA: TGTGCCAGCAGTTTGCCAGGGAACGAGCAGTACTTC
CDR3 protein: CASSLPGNEQYF
J gene: TRBJ2-7
D gene: .
V gene: TRBV28
clone size: .

CDR3 DNA: TGTGCCTCCGGGGAAGCCCGAACGAGCACAGATACGCAGTATTTT
CDR3 protein: CASGEARTSTDTQYF
J gene: TRBJ2-3
D gene: .
V gene: TRBV6-5
clone size: .

CDR3 DNA: TGTGCCAGCAGACCAACTACAGGGTTTAATGAAAAACTGTTTTTT
CDR3 protein: CASRPTTGFNEKLFF
J gene: TRBJ1-4
D gene: .
V gene: TRBV28
clone size: .

CDR3 DNA: TGTGCCAGCAGCTTAGACACTAATGAAAAACTGTTTTTT
CDR3 protein: CASSLDTNEKLFF
J gene: TRBJ1-4
D gene: .
V gene: TRBV7-2
clone size: .

CDR3 DNA: TGTGCCAGCAGTGTACTAGCGGGGGCCAATGAGCAGTTCTTC
CDR3 protein: CASSVLAGANEQFF
J gene: TRBJ2-1
D gene: TRBD2
V gene: TRBV2
clone size: .

CDR3 DNA: TGTGCCAGCTCACCAGTGACAGGGGAAGCGAACACTGAAGCTTTCTTT
CDR3 protein: CASSPVTGEANTEAFF
J gene: TRBJ1-1
D gene: TRBD1
V gene: TRBV18
clone size: .

CDR3 DNA: TGTGCCAGCAGCCCAGGGAATTCCTACGAGCAGTACTTC
CDR3 protein: CASSPGNSYEQYF
J gene: TRBJ2-7
D gene: .
V gene: TRBV7-3
clone size: .

CDR3 DNA: TGTGCCAGCAGCTTAGATAATACTGAAGCTTTCTTT
CDR3 protein: CASSLDNTEAFF
J gene: TRBJ1-1
D gene: .
V gene: TRBV11-2
clone size: .

CDR3 DNA: TGTGCCAGTAGCGACCGGACAGGGGGCAACTACGAGCAGTACTTC
CDR3 protein: CASSDRTGGNYEQYF
J gene: TRBJ2-7
D gene: TRBD1
V gene: TRBV19
clone size: .

CDR3 DNA: TGCGCCAGCAGCCAGGGACAGGCGGTCGAGACCCAGTACTTC
CDR3 protein: CASSQGQAVETQYF
J gene: TRBJ2-5
D gene: TRBD1
V gene: TRBV4-1
clone size: .

CDR3 DNA: TGTGCCAGCAGTGAAGCCCTAGTCGGGACCCAGTACTTC
CDR3 protein: CASSEALVGTQYF
J gene: TRBJ2-5
D gene: .
V gene: TRBV6-1
clone size: few

CDR3 DNA: TGTGCCAGCAGCTCAGGACTAGCGGGAGCCTACGAGCAGTACTTC
CDR3 protein: CASSSGLAGAYEQYF
J gene: TRBJ2-7
D gene: TRBD2
V gene: TRBV9
clone size: .

CDR3 DNA: TGTGCCAGCTCATCGTCAGAACAGGGGCCCCTGGGATCACCCCTCCACTTT
CDR3 protein: CASSSSEQGPLGSPLHF
J gene: TRBJ1-6
D gene: TRBD1
V gene: TRBV18
clone size: .

CDR3 DNA: TGTGCCAGCAGCTTCGGACAGGGGAGCACAGATACGCAGTATTTT
CDR3 protein: CASSFGQGSTDTQYF
J gene: TRBJ2-3
D gene: TRBD1
V gene: TRBV7-2
clone size: .

CDR3 DNA: TGTGCCAGCAGCTTGGGGGACAGGGCGATCTTCACAGATACGCAGTATTTT
CDR3 protein: CASSLGDRAIFTDTQYF
J gene: TRBJ2-3
D gene: TRBD1
V gene: TRBV7-9
clone size: .

CDR3 DNA: TGCGCCAGCAGCTTTGTGAGAGGAGAAGAGACCCAGTACTTC
CDR3 protein: CASSFVRGEETQYF
J gene: TRBJ2-5
D gene: .
V gene: TRBV5-1
clone size: .

CDR3 DNA: TGCGCCAGCAGCAAGAGGGACACATATAGCTCTGGGGCCAACGTCCTGACTTTC
CDR3 protein: CASSKRDTYSSGANVLTF
J gene: TRBJ2-6
D gene: .
V gene: TRBV5-1
clone size: .

CDR3 DNA: TGTGCCAGCAGCCCCAACAGGGGAGCTAACTATGGCTACACCTTC
CDR3 protein: CASSPNRGANYGYTF
J gene: TRBJ1-2
D gene: TRBD1
V gene: TRBV7-9
clone size: once

CDR3 DNA: TGTGCCAGCAGCTTGGCTAGCGGGAGGTCCACCGGGGAGCTGTTTTTT
CDR3 protein: CASSLASGRSTGELFF
J gene: TRBJ2-2
D gene: TRBD2
V gene: TRBV5-4
clone size: .

CDR3 DNA: TGTGCCAGCAGCGGCCTGAGGGATTCCGGAAACACCATATATTTT
CDR3 protein: CASSGLRDSGNTIYF
J gene: TRBJ1-3
D gene: .
V gene: TRBV14
clone size: .

CDR3 DNA: TGTGCCAGCAGTTTACCTGGAACTTACGAGCAGTACTTC
CDR3 protein: CASSLPGTYEQYF
J gene: TRBJ2-7
D gene: .
V gene: TRBV28
clone size: .